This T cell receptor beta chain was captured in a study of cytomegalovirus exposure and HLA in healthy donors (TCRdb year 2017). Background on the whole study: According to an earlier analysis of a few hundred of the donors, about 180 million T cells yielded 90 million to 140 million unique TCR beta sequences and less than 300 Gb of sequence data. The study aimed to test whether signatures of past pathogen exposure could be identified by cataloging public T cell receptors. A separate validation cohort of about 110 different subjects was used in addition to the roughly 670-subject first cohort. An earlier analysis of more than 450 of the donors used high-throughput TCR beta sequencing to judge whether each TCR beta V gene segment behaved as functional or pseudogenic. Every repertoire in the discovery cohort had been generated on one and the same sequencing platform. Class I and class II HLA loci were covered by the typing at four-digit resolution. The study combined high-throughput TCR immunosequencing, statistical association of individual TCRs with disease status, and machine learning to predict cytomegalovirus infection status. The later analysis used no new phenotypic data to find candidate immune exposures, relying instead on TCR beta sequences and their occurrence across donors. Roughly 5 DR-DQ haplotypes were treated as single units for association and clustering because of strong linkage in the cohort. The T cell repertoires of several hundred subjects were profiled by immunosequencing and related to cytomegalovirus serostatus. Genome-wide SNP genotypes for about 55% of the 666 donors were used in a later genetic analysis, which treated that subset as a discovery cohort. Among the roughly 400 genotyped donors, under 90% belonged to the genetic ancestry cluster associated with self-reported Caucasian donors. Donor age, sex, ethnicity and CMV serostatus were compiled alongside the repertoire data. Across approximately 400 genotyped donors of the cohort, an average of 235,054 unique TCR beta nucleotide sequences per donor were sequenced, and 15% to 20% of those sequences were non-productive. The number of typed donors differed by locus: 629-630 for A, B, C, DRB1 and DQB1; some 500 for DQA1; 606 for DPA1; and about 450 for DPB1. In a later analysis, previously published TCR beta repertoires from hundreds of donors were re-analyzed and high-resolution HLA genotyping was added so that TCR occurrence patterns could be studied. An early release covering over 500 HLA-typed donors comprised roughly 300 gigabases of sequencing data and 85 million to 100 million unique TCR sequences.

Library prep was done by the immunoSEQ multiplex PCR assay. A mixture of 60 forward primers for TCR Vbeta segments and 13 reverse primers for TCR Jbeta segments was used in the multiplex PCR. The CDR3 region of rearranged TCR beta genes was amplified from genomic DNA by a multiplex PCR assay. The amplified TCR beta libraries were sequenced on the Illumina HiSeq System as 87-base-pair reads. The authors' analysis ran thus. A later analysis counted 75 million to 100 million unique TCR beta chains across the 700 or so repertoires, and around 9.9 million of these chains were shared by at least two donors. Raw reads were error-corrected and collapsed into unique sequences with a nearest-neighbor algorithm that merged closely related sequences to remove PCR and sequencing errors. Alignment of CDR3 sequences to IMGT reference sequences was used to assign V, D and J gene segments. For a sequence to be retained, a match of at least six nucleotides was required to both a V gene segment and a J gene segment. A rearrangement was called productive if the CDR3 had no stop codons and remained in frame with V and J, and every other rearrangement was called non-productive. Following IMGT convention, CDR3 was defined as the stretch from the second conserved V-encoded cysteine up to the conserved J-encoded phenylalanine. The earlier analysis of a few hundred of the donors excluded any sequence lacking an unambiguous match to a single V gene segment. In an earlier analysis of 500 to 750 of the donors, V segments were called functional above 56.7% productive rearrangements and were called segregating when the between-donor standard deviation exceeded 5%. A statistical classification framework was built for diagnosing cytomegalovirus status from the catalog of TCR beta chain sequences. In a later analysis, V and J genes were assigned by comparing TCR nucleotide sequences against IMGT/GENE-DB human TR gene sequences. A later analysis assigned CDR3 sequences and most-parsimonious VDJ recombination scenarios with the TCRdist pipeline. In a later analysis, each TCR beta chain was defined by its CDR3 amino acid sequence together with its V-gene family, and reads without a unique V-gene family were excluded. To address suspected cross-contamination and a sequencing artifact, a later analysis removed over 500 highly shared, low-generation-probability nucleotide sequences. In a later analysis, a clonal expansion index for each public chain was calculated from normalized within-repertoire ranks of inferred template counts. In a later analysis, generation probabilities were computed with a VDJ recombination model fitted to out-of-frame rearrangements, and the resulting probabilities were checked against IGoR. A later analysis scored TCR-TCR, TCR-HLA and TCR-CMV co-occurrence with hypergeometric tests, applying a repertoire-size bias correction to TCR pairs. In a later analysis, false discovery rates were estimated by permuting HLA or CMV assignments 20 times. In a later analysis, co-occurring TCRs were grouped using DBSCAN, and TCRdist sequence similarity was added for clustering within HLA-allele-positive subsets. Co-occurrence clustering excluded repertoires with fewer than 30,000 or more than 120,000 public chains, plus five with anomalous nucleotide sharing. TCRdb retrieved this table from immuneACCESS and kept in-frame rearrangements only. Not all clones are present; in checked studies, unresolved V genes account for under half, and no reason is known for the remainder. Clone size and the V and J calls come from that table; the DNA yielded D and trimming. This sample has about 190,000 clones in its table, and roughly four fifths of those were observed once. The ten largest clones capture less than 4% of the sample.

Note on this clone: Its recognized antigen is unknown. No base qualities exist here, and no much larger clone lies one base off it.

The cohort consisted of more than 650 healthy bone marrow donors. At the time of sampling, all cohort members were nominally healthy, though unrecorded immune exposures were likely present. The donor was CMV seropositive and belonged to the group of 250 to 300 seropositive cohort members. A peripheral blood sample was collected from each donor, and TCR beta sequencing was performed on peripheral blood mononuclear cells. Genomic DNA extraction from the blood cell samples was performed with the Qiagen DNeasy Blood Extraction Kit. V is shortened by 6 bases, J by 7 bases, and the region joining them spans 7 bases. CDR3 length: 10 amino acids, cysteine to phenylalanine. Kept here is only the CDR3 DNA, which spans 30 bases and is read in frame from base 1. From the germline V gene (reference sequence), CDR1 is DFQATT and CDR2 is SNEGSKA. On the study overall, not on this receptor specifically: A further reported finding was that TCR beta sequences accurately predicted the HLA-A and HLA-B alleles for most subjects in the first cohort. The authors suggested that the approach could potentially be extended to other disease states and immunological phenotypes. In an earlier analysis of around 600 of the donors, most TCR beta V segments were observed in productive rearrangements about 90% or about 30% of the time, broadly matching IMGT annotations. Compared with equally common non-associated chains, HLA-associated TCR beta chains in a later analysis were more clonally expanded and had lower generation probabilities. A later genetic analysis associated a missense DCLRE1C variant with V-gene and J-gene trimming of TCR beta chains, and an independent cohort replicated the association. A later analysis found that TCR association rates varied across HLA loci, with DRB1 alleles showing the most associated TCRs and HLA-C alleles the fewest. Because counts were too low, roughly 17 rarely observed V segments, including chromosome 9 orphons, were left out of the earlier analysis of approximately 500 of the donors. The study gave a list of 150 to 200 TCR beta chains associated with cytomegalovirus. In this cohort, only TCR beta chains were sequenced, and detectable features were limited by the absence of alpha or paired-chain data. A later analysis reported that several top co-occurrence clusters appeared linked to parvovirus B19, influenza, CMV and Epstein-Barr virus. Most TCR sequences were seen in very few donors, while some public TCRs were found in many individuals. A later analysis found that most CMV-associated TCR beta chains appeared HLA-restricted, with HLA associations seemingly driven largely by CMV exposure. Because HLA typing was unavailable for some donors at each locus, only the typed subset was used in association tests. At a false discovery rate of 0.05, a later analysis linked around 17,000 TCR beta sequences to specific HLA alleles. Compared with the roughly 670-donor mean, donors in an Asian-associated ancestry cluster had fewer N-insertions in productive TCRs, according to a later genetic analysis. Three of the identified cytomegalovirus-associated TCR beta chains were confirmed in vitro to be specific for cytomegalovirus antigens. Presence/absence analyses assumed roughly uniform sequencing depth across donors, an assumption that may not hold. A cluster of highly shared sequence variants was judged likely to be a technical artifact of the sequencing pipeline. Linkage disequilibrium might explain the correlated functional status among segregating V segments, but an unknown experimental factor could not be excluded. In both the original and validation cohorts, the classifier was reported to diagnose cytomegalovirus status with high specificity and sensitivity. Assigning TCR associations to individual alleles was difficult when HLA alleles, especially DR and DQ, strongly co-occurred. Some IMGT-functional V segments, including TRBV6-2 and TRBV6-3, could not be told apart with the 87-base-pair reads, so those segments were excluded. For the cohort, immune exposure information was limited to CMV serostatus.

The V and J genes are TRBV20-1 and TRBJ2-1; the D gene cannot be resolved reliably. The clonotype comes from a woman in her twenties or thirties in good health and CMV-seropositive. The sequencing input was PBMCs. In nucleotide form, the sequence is TGCAGTGCCCAGCGTAATGAGCAGTTCTTC. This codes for CSAQRNEQFF.